This T cell receptor (beta chain) was sequenced in a study of response to subunit inactivated influenza vaccine. Study-wide results and caveats: Authors suggested seasonal influenza vaccinations each recruit few new T cells.

The V gene lost 5 bases and the J gene lost 3 bases, with 25 bases spanning the gap. The CDR3 loop spans 18 amino acids. Germline-derived CDR1 and CDR2 are SGHAT and FQNNGV. Each CDR3 protein is one row after TCRdb ran MiXCR on the RT-PCR reads. Among around 790,000 distinct CDR3 sequences listed, 21% were seen once. The sample holds a few counts of this clonotype. Its antigen is as yet unknown. The TCR was taken from a man over 45 who received an inactivated influenza vaccine. The chain couples TRBV11-2 to TRBJ2-5, with D tentatively TRBD2 (6 bases). The sequencing here drew on PBMCs from blood, taken around 5 days after vaccination. The DNA for the CDR3 is TGTGCCAGCAGCCCCAAACCCACTAGCTTAAACCCCGAAGAGACCCAGTACTTC. It specifies CASSPKPTSLNPEETQYF.